This is a list of T cell receptor beta chains from one sample in a study of control samples from healthy donors and cancer patients. Some clones are missing from TCRdb's copy, which holds only in-frame ones; the method was immunoSEQ multiplex PCR. This sample carries more than 95,000 clones, over 75% of them seen once, and the ten largest clones take roughly 1.9%. The material sequenced was blood. Source of these receptors: a man between 18 and 35 years old in good health. CDR3s include the opening cysteine and the closing phenylalanine or tryptophan. The order of the fields is V gene, J gene, CDR3 length, clone size, D gene, CDR3 DNA, CDR3 protein. The D gene is left open where the match is weak. Expanded clones get a size class; other rows say once, few or many, or leave the size out.

V gene: TRBV5-1; J gene: TRBJ1-5; CDR3 length: 15; clone size: -; D gene: -; CDR3 DNA: TGCGCCAGCAGCTCAGGCACCGAGGGCAATCAGCCCCAGCATTTT; CDR3 protein: CASSSGTEGNQPQHF
V gene: TRBV11-1; J gene: TRBJ1-1; CDR3 length: 14; clone size: -; D gene: -; CDR3 DNA: TGTGCCAGCAGCGCCCCCGCGCGGAACACTGAAGCTTTCTTT; CDR3 protein: CASSAPARNTEAFF
V gene: TRBV11-2; J gene: TRBJ2-7; CDR3 length: 12; clone size: -; D gene: -; CDR3 DNA: TGTGCCAGCAGCTTGGTGGACTACGAGCAGTACTTC; CDR3 protein: CASSLVDYEQYF
V gene: TRBV7-9; J gene: TRBJ1-1; CDR3 length: 15; clone size: few; D gene: TRBD1; CDR3 DNA: TGTGCCAGCAGCAGTCGGGACAGGGCGGGCACTGAAGCTTTCTTT; CDR3 protein: CASSSRDRAGTEAFF
V gene: TRBV9; J gene: TRBJ1-1; CDR3 length: 14; clone size: -; D gene: -; CDR3 DNA: TGTGCCAGCAGCGTAGGGACAATGAACACTGAAGCTTTCTTT; CDR3 protein: CASSVGTMNTEAFF
V gene: TRBV7-2; J gene: TRBJ1-3; CDR3 length: 17; clone size: -; D gene: -; CDR3 DNA: TGTGCCAGCAGCGAGTGGGGGCTTACAGGACCCGGAAACACCATATATTTT; CDR3 protein: CASSEWGLTGPGNTIYF
V gene: TRBV9; J gene: TRBJ2-7; CDR3 length: 15; clone size: once; D gene: TRBD2; CDR3 DNA: TGTGCCAGCAGCGATGGGGAGGGGTCGTTTCGCGAGCAGTACTTC; CDR3 protein: CASSDGEGSFREQYF
V gene: TRBV5-4; J gene: TRBJ1-2; CDR3 length: 15; clone size: -; D gene: -; CDR3 DNA: TGTGCCAGCAGCCCCACTTGGGGGGAGAAAGGCGGCTACACCTTC; CDR3 protein: CASSPTWGEKGGYTF
V gene: TRBV11-2; J gene: TRBJ1-2; CDR3 length: 16; clone size: -; D gene: -; CDR3 DNA: TGTGCCAGCAGCTTAGGTCCTGGAGCAACTAACTATGGCTACACCTTC; CDR3 protein: CASSLGPGATNYGYTF
V gene: TRBV18; J gene: TRBJ2-1; CDR3 length: 15; clone size: once; D gene: -; CDR3 DNA: TGTGCCAGCTCACCAGGTGAGACCTCCTACAATGAGCAGTTCTTC; CDR3 protein: CASSPGETSYNEQFF
V gene: TRBV7-9; J gene: TRBJ2-3; CDR3 length: 14; clone size: -; D gene: -; CDR3 DNA: TGTGCCAGCAGCCCCGGCAACGGGCCGGATACGCAGTATTTT; CDR3 protein: CASSPGNGPDTQYF
V gene: TRBV2; J gene: TRBJ1-1; CDR3 length: 17; clone size: once; D gene: -; CDR3 DNA: TGTGCCAGCAGTGAAAACAGGGTAGTCGTAGGGAACACTGAAGCTTTCTTT; CDR3 protein: CASSENRVVVGNTEAFF
V gene: TRBV2; J gene: TRBJ2-7; CDR3 length: 14; clone size: -; D gene: -; CDR3 DNA: TGTGCCAGCAGTGAACGGGACGGCATCTACGAGCAGTACTTC; CDR3 protein: CASSERDGIYEQYF
V gene: TRBV27; J gene: TRBJ1-3; CDR3 length: 14; clone size: -; D gene: -; CDR3 DNA: TGTGCCAGCGGCCACGGTCCCTCTGGAAACACCATATATTTT; CDR3 protein: CASGHGPSGNTIYF
V gene: TRBV24-1; J gene: TRBJ2-7; CDR3 length: 13; clone size: once; D gene: -; CDR3 DNA: TGTGCCACCAGAGGGCACGGGGTATCCGAGCAGTACTTC; CDR3 protein: CATRGHGVSEQYF
V gene: TRBV5-1; J gene: TRBJ2-5; CDR3 length: 15; clone size: -; D gene: TRBD1; CDR3 DNA: TGCGCCAGCAGCCGGGGGGACAGGGTTTGGGAGACCCAGTACTTC; CDR3 protein: CASSRGDRVWETQYF
V gene: TRBV5-1; J gene: TRBJ2-2; CDR3 length: 13; clone size: -; D gene: -; CDR3 DNA: TGCGCCAGCAGCTCCCAATACACCGGGGAGCTGTTTTTT; CDR3 protein: CASSSQYTGELFF
V gene: TRBV30; J gene: TRBJ2-5; CDR3 length: 13; clone size: once; D gene: -; CDR3 DNA: TGTGCCTGGAGCGAACCCCTATTAAGGACCCAGTACTTC; CDR3 protein: CAWSEPLLRTQYF
V gene: TRBV5-1; J gene: TRBJ2-7; CDR3 length: 15; clone size: -; D gene: -; CDR3 DNA: TGCGCCAGCAGCTTGGAAGCGGTAAACTCCTACGAGCAGTACTTC; CDR3 protein: CASSLEAVNSYEQYF
V gene: TRBV5-5; J gene: TRBJ2-1; CDR3 length: 13; clone size: -; D gene: -; CDR3 DNA: TGTGCCAGCAGGATCGGGGCCTACAATGAGCAGTTCTTC; CDR3 protein: CASRIGAYNEQFF
V gene: TRBV4-2; J gene: TRBJ1-2; CDR3 length: 19; clone size: -; D gene: TRBD1; CDR3 DNA: TGTGCCAGCAGCCAAGATCCTGGACAGGGGGCGATCCCTCAGAGGGGCTACACCTTC; CDR3 protein: CASSQDPGQGAIPQRGYTF
V gene: TRBV14; J gene: TRBJ2-7; CDR3 length: 14; clone size: -; D gene: TRBD1; CDR3 DNA: TGTGCCAGCAGCGTAATGGACAGGCCTTACGAGCAGTACTTC; CDR3 protein: CASSVMDRPYEQYF
V gene: TRBV9; J gene: TRBJ1-1; CDR3 length: 13; clone size: -; D gene: -; CDR3 DNA: TGTGCCAGCAGCGTAACTCCAGGAGGTGAAGCTTTCTTT; CDR3 protein: CASSVTPGGEAFF
V gene: TRBV10-3; J gene: TRBJ2-7; CDR3 length: 15; clone size: -; D gene: TRBD2; CDR3 DNA: TGTGCCATCAGTGATAGGGAGGGAGGGAAGCACGAGCAGTACTTC; CDR3 protein: CAISDREGGKHEQYF
V gene: TRBV15; J gene: TRBJ1-1; CDR3 length: 18; clone size: -; D gene: -; CDR3 DNA: TGTGCCACCAGCAGAAATTACAGAGGATGGTCCAATAGGACTGAAGCTTTCTTT; CDR3 protein: CATSRNYRGWSNRTEAFF
V gene: TRBV30; J gene: TRBJ2-4; CDR3 length: 11; clone size: -; D gene: -; CDR3 DNA: TGTGCCTGGAGTGTGGAGGACATTCAGTACTTC; CDR3 protein: CAWSVEDIQYF
V gene: TRBV5-1; J gene: TRBJ2-5; CDR3 length: 13; clone size: -; D gene: -; CDR3 DNA: TGCGCCAGCAGCTCTATACTCACAGAGACCCAGTACTTC; CDR3 protein: CASSSILTETQYF
V gene: TRBV19; J gene: TRBJ2-4; CDR3 length: 16; clone size: -; D gene: -; CDR3 DNA: TGTGCCAGTAGGAAGCAAGATCTATCAGCCAAAAACATTCAGTACTTC; CDR3 protein: CASRKQDLSAKNIQYF
V gene: TRBV6-5; J gene: TRBJ2-7; CDR3 length: 14; clone size: -; D gene: -; CDR3 DNA: TGTGCCAGCCGGGTGAGGACAAATAACTACGAGCAGTACTTC; CDR3 protein: CASRVRTNNYEQYF
V gene: TRBV7-3; J gene: TRBJ2-3; CDR3 length: 12; clone size: once; D gene: -; CDR3 DNA: TGTGCCAGCAGCCCGGGGTCAGATACGCAGTATTTT; CDR3 protein: CASSPGSDTQYF
V gene: TRBV5-6; J gene: TRBJ1-6; CDR3 length: 15; clone size: -; D gene: -; CDR3 DNA: TGTGCCAGCAGCTTGGGTCAGAGTCGTAATTCACCCCTCCACTTT; CDR3 protein: CASSLGQSRNSPLHF
V gene: TRBV4-1; J gene: TRBJ2-1; CDR3 length: 13; clone size: -; D gene: TRBD2; CDR3 DNA: TGCGCCAGCAGCCAAGTGCGGGGGAATGAGCAGTTCTTC; CDR3 protein: CASSQVRGNEQFF
V gene: TRBV6-5; J gene: TRBJ2-1; CDR3 length: 16; clone size: -; D gene: TRBD2; CDR3 DNA: TGTGCCAGCAGTTACTCCGCTAGCGGGGCCTACAATGAGCAGTTCTTC; CDR3 protein: CASSYSASGAYNEQFF
V gene: TRBV29-1; J gene: TRBJ2-3; CDR3 length: 16; clone size: -; D gene: -; CDR3 DNA: TGCAGCGTTGAAGATCGTCTCCAGACGTCTGCAGATACGCAGTATTTT; CDR3 protein: CSVEDRLQTSADTQYF
V gene: TRBV18; J gene: TRBJ2-1; CDR3 length: 15; clone size: -; D gene: -; CDR3 DNA: TGTGCCAGCTCACCTGAGCGGGTCTCCTACAATGAGCAGTTCTTC; CDR3 protein: CASSPERVSYNEQFF
V gene: TRBV12-3/TRBV12-4; J gene: TRBJ2-1; CDR3 length: 13; clone size: -; D gene: -; CDR3 DNA: TGTGCCAGCAGTTTAGGGGAGCACAATGAGCAGTTCTTC; CDR3 protein: CASSLGEHNEQFF
V gene: TRBV13; J gene: TRBJ1-5; CDR3 length: 12; clone size: once; D gene: -; CDR3 DNA: TGTGCCAGCAGCTTATTTGGTCAGCCCCAGCATTTT; CDR3 protein: CASSLFGQPQHF
V gene: TRBV19; J gene: TRBJ1-5; CDR3 length: 16; clone size: -; D gene: TRBD1; CDR3 DNA: TGTGCCACTGCGGGACAGGGGGCATATAGCAATCAGCCCCAGCATTTT; CDR3 protein: CATAGQGAYSNQPQHF
V gene: TRBV2; J gene: TRBJ2-2; CDR3 length: 15; clone size: once; D gene: -; CDR3 DNA: TGTGCCAGCAGTGAACAGGGTGCGAACACCGGGGAGCTGTTTTTT; CDR3 protein: CASSEQGANTGELFF
V gene: TRBV4-1; J gene: TRBJ1-6; CDR3 length: 16; clone size: -; D gene: TRBD1; CDR3 DNA: TGCGCCAGCAGCCAAGACGGGACAGCGTATAATTCACCCCTCCACTTT; CDR3 protein: CASSQDGTAYNSPLHF
V gene: TRBV6-2/TRBV6-3; J gene: TRBJ2-7; CDR3 length: 14; clone size: -; D gene: TRBD1; CDR3 DNA: TGTGCCAGCAGCCGTGGGACAGGGCCCTACGAGCAGTACTTC; CDR3 protein: CASSRGTGPYEQYF